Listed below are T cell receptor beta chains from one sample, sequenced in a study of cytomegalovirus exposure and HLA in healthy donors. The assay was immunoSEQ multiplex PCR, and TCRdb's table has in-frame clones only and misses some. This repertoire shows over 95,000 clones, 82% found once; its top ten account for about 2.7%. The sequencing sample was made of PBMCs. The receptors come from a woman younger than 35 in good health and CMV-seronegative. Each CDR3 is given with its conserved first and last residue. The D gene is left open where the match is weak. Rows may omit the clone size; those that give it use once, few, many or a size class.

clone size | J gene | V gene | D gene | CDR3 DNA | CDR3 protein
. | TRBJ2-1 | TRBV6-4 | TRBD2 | TGTGCCAGCAGCCGGGGGGGGCCGTCCTACAATGAGCAGTTCTTC | CASSRGGPSYNEQFF
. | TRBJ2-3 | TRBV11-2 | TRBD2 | TGTGCCAGCAGCTTAACCGGGGGGGCGGGTAGCACAGATACGCAGTATTTT | CASSLTGGAGSTDTQYF
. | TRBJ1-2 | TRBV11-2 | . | TGTGCCAGCAGCCCACGGAGAAGAGACTACACCTTC | CASSPRRRDYTF
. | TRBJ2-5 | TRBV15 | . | TGTGCCACCAGCAGAGTTAGTAGAAGAGAGACCCAGTACTTC | CATSRVSRRETQYF
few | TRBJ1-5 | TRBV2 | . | TGTGCCAGCGGAAACACAGGGAAACAGCCCCAGCATTTT | CASGNTGKQPQHF
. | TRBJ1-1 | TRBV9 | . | TGTGCCAGCAGCGTAGCTACAGAAGGGGTGGCTTTCTTT | CASSVATEGVAFF
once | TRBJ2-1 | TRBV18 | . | TGTGCCAGCTCCACTGCGGAGGGGGCCTATGAGCAGTTCTTC | CASSTAEGAYEQFF
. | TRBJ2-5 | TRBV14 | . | TGTGCCAGCAGCCAATGGCAGCGGCAAGAGACCCAGTACTTC | CASSQWQRQETQYF
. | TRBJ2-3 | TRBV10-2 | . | TGCGCCAGCACTAACGGTGATACGCAGTATTTT | CASTNGDTQYF
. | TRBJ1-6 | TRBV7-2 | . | TGTGCCAGCAGCTTAGCCGGCACAGACCCTAATTCACCCCTCCACTTT | CASSLAGTDPNSPLHF
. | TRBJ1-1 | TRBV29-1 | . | TGCAGCGTTGAAGCTGAAAAAGGGACAGAAGCTTTCTTT | CSVEAEKGTEAFF
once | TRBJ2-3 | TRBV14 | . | TGTGCCAGCAGCCAAGATCACAGTCTCACAGATACGCAGTATTTT | CASSQDHSLTDTQYF
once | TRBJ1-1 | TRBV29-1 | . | TGCAGCGTCCTGGATTGGGGACACGAGGGAAACACTGAAGCTTTCTTT | CSVLDWGHEGNTEAFF
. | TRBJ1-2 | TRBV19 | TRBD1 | TGTGCCACCAGATGGCCGGGACAGGGAAATCGCTACACCTTC | CATRWPGQGNRYTF
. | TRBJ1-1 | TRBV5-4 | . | TGTGCCAGCAGCAGGGGGGGATTCACAACTTTGAACACTGAAGCTTTCTTT | CASSRGGFTTLNTEAFF
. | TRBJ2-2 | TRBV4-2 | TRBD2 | TGTGCCAGCAGCCAAGAGTTTGGAGCGGGAGGGCCCCGGGGGGAGCTGTTTTTT | CASSQEFGAGGPRGELFF
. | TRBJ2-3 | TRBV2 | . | TGTGCCAGCAGGGGGACTCAAACGCGCACAGATACGCAGTATTTT | CASRGTQTRTDTQYF
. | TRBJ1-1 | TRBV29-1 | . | TGCAGCGCTACGACCCCGAGGGCGGCTTTCTTT | CSATTPRAAFF
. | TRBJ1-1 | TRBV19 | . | TGTGCCAGTACTGAAGGTAGGGGGAACACTGAAGCTTTCTTT | CASTEGRGNTEAFF
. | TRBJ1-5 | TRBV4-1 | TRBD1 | TGCGCCAGCAGCCACTTTCTGGGACAGGGTAATAATCAGCCCCAGCATTTT | CASSHFLGQGNNQPQHF
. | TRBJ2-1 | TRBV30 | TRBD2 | TGTGCCTGGGGGACTAGCTTATACAATGAGCAGTTCTTC | CAWGTSLYNEQFF
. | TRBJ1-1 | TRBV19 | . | TGTGCCAGTAGTCCCAACGCTTGGAGGGAGGGCAGGGTGAACACTGAAGCTTTCTTT | CASSPNAWREGRVNTEAFF
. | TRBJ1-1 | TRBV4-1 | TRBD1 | TGCGCCAGCAGCCTAGGACAGGACACTGAAGCTTTCTTT | CASSLGQDTEAFF
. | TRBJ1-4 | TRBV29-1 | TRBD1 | TGCAGCGTTGCTCACCGACAGGGCGAAAAACTGTTTTTT | CSVAHRQGEKLFF